Given below is one TCR beta chain in context. The antigen this receptor binds is unknown. Base qualities are not provided; no much larger clone lies one nucleotide away. This sample was taken from a study of cytomegalovirus exposure and HLA in healthy donors (TCRdb year 2017). At the level of the whole study: An earlier analysis of approximately 640 of the donors reported 250 to 350 Gb of sequence data and around 110 million unique TCR beta sequences from some 180 million T cells. Around 320 gigabases of sequencing data and 78 million or so unique TCR sequences were included in an early release covering over 600 HLA-typed donors. Of the approximately 400 genotyped donors, less than 90% were placed in the genetic ancestry cluster associated with self-reported Caucasian donors. The aim of the study was to test whether cataloging public T cell receptors could identify signatures of past pathogen exposure. The study used immunosequencing to profile the T cell repertoires of several hundred subjects and linked those repertoires to cytomegalovirus serostatus. Along with the approximately 620-subject first cohort, a separate validation cohort of over a hundred different subjects was used. To predict cytomegalovirus infection status, the study brought together high-throughput TCR immunosequencing, statistical association of individual TCRs with disease status, and machine learning. A later analysis re-analyzed previously published TCR beta repertoires from 550 to 700 donors and added high-resolution HLA genotyping to study TCR occurrence patterns. Rather than drawing on any new phenotypic data, the later analysis identified candidate immune exposures from TCR beta sequences and the way those sequences occurred across donors. An earlier analysis of 587 of the donors used high-throughput TCR beta sequencing to judge whether each TCR beta V gene segment behaved as functional or pseudogenic. Donor age, sex, ethnicity and CMV serostatus were compiled together with the repertoire data. A later genetic analysis took genome-wide SNP genotypes for about 60% of the roughly 670 donors and used that subset as a discovery cohort. Every discovery cohort repertoire had been produced on one sequencing platform. HLA typing included class I and class II loci at four-digit resolution. The number of typed donors differed by locus: about 629-630 for A, B, C, DRB1 and DQB1; 500 to 550 for DQA1; 606 for DPA1; and some 430 for DPB1. Because of strong linkage in the cohort, roughly five DR-DQ haplotypes were treated as single units for association and clustering. Among some 400 genotyped donors of the cohort, an average of roughly 230,000 unique TCR beta nucleotide sequences was sequenced per donor, of which about 18% were non-productive.

The method behind the library was the immunoSEQ multiplex PCR assay. For the multiplex PCR, a mixture combining 60 forward primers for TCR Vbeta segments and 13 reverse primers for TCR Jbeta segments was used. The CDR3 region of rearranged TCR beta genes was amplified from genomic DNA by a multiplex PCR assay. Amplified TCR beta libraries were sequenced as 87-base-pair reads on the Illumina HiSeq System. The source study handled its data this way. Across the 640 or so repertoires, a later analysis counted tens of millions of unique TCR beta chains, some 11 million of which were shared by at least two donors. Raw reads were error-corrected and collapsed into unique sequences by a nearest-neighbor algorithm in which closely related sequences were merged to remove PCR and sequencing errors. Alignment of CDR3 sequences to IMGT reference sequences was used to assign V, D and J gene segments. For a sequence to be retained, a match of at least six nucleotides was required to both a V gene segment and a J gene segment. A rearrangement counted as productive if the CDR3 had no stop codons and remained in frame with V and J, and every other rearrangement counted as non-productive. CDR3 was defined according to IMGT convention as the region running from the second conserved V-encoded cysteine to the conserved J-encoded phenylalanine. Sequences without an unambiguous match to a single V gene segment were excluded from the earlier analysis of 450 to 750 of the donors. An earlier analysis of just under 600 of the donors called V segments functional above 56.7% productive rearrangements and segregating when the between-donor standard deviation exceeded 5%. A statistical classification framework was built for diagnosing cytomegalovirus status from the catalog of TCR beta chain sequences. In a later analysis, V and J genes were assigned by comparing TCR nucleotide sequences against IMGT/GENE-DB human TR gene sequences. The TCRdist pipeline was used in a later analysis to assign CDR3 sequences and most-parsimonious VDJ recombination scenarios. In a later analysis, each TCR beta chain was defined by its CDR3 amino acid sequence together with its V-gene family, and reads lacking a unique V-gene family were excluded. To address suspected cross-contamination and a sequencing artifact, a later analysis removed approximately 600 highly shared, low-generation-probability nucleotide sequences. For each public chain, a later analysis derived a clonal expansion index from normalized ranks of inferred template counts within each repertoire. In a later analysis, generation probabilities were computed with a VDJ recombination model fitted to out-of-frame rearrangements, and the resulting probabilities were checked against IGoR. A later analysis scored TCR-TCR, TCR-HLA and TCR-CMV co-occurrence with hypergeometric tests, applying a repertoire-size bias correction to TCR pairs. False discovery rates were estimated in a later analysis by permuting HLA or CMV assignments 20 times. In a later analysis, co-occurring TCRs were grouped using DBSCAN, and TCRdist sequence similarity was added for clustering within HLA-allele-positive subsets. Co-occurrence clustering excluded repertoires with fewer than 30,000 or more than 120,000 public chains, plus five with anomalous nucleotide sharing. As stored in TCRdb, this immuneACCESS dataset retains in-frame rearrangements with V and J assigned. A fraction of the clones does not appear; measured against another copy, unresolved V genes explain less than half of the discrepancy, and the remainder lacks a known reason. That table furnishes V, J and clone size, whereas the DNA furnished D and trimming. This sample is represented by fewer than 250,000 clones; 70% to 80% of them were singletons. In total, the top ten clones hold about a sixth of the sample.

CDR3 length: 14 amino acids, cysteine to phenylalanine. The entry retains the CDR3 DNA only, 42 bases that are in frame from base 1. CDR1 SNHLY and CDR2 FYNNEI were looked up in the germline V gene. Germline trimming amounts to 5 bases on V and 9 bases on J, with 5 as the count of junction bases outside the gene matches. The research as a whole found: Because counts were too low, roughly 16 rarely observed V segments, including chromosome 9 orphons, were left out of the earlier analysis of several hundred of the donors. Linkage disequilibrium might explain the correlated functional status among segregating V segments, but an unknown experimental factor could not be excluded. A later genetic analysis reported fewer N-insertions in productive TCRs among donors in an Asian-associated ancestry cluster than the roughly 700-donor mean. In a later genetic analysis, a missense DCLRE1C variant was associated with V-gene and J-gene trimming of TCR beta chains, and the association was replicated in an independent cohort. A later analysis found that HLA-associated TCR beta chains were more clonally expanded and had lower generation probabilities than equally common non-associated chains. In vitro tests confirmed that a few of the cytomegalovirus-associated TCR beta chains recognize cytomegalovirus antigens. In a later analysis, 16,951 TCR beta sequences were associated with specific HLA alleles at a false discovery rate of 0.05. Because HLA typing was unavailable for some donors at each locus, only the typed subset was used in association tests. Broadly in line with IMGT annotations, most TCR beta V segments showed up in productive rearrangements about 87% or about 30% of the time in an earlier analysis of approximately 600 of the donors. Immune exposure information for the cohort was limited to CMV serostatus. In a later analysis, the rate of TCR association differed among HLA loci, with DRB1 alleles having the most associated TCRs and HLA-C alleles having the fewest. The cohort was sequenced for TCR beta chains only, and without alpha or paired-chain data the features that could be detected were limited. A total of 150 to 200 TCR beta chains were listed by the study as associated with cytomegalovirus. The classifier was reported to diagnose cytomegalovirus status with high specificity and sensitivity in both the original cohort and the validation cohort. A cluster of highly shared sequence variants was judged likely to represent a technical artifact of the sequencing pipeline. Presence/absence analyses assumed roughly uniform sequencing depth across donors, an assumption that may not hold. A further reported finding was that TCR beta sequences accurately predicted the HLA-A and HLA-B alleles for most subjects in the first cohort. Several of the top co-occurrence clusters appeared to be linked to parvovirus B19, influenza, CMV and Epstein-Barr virus, according to a later analysis. Because the 87-base-pair reads could not distinguish some IMGT-functional V segments, including TRBV6-2 and TRBV6-3, those segments were excluded. According to the authors, the approach could potentially be generalized to other disease states and immunological phenotypes. Most TCR sequences were observed very rarely across donors, whereas some public TCRs were present in many individuals. In a later analysis, most CMV-associated TCR beta chains were found to appear HLA-restricted, with HLA associations seemingly driven largely by CMV exposure. Strong co-occurrence of HLA alleles, especially DR and DQ, made assigning TCR associations to individual alleles difficult.

The cohort consisted of more than 650 healthy bone marrow donors. At the time of sampling, all cohort members were nominally healthy, though unrecorded immune exposures were likely present. The donor was CMV seronegative and was included in the group of a few hundred seronegative cohort members. Each donor provided a peripheral blood sample, and peripheral blood mononuclear cells were used for TCR beta sequencing. The Qiagen DNeasy Blood Extraction Kit was used to extract genomic DNA from the blood cell samples. Here the chain combines TRBV2 and TRBJ1-6; TRBD1 fits 9 bases in the junction. The sequencing sample was made of PBMCs. The receptor comes from a man aged 40-49 years in good health and CMV-seronegative. The CDR3 corresponds to CASSRTGESSPLHF. The bases read TGTGCCAGCAGTCGGACAGGGGAAAGTTCACCCCTCCACTTT.